A selection of T cell receptor beta chains follows, all from one sample in a study of neurological immune-mediated disorders. TCRdb reprocessed the 5' RACE reads with MiXCR, giving one entry per CDR3 protein. The data contain tens of thousands of distinct CDR3 sequences, 4% to 5.5% of them singletons. The sequenced sample consisted of CD4+ T cells from blood. The receptors were gathered from a man between 18 and 29 years old in good health. CDR3s include the opening cysteine and the closing phenylalanine or tryptophan. Each record gives: D gene, J gene, clone size, V gene, CDR3 protein, CDR3 DNA. D genes are given only for firm matches. The size of a clone is reported for some rows only, either as once, few or many, or as a class for expanded clones.

>.|TRBJ2-7|many|TRBV20-1
CSARDGRGGEQYF
TGCAGTGCTAGAGACGGTCGGGGCGGAGAGCAGTACTTC
>.|TRBJ1-1|.|TRBV6-5
CASSPSLANTEAFF
TGTGCCAGCAGTCCTAGTCTCGCGAACACTGAAGCTTTCTTT
>.|TRBJ1-6|many|TRBV6-4
CASSEEENSPLHF
TGTGCCAGCAGTGAGGAGGAGAATTCACCCCTCCACTTT
>TRBD2|TRBJ2-5|.|TRBV7-2
CASFGTGTSGRKAQYF
TGTGCCAGCTTCGGAACCGGGACTAGCGGAAGGAAGGCCCAGTACTTC
>TRBD2|TRBJ2-3|many|TRBV20-1
CSAKPPPASGGADTQYF
TGCAGTGCTAAACCCCCCCCGGCTAGCGGGGGGGCAGATACGCAGTATTTT
>.|TRBJ1-5|many|TRBV28
CASSKTGTNQPQHF
TGTGCCAGCAGTAAAACAGGGACCAATCAGCCCCAGCATTTT
>.|TRBJ1-5|many|TRBV20-1
CSARDGALGNQPQHF
TGCAGTGCTAGGGACGGGGCTTTGGGCAATCAGCCCCAGCATTTT
>TRBD2|TRBJ2-5|many|TRBV20-1
CSARISGTSRVRETQYF
TGCAGTGCTCGAATCTCTGGGACTAGCAGGGTTCGAGAGACCCAGTACTTC
>.|TRBJ1-2|.|TRBV6-4
CASSGPGWCYTF
TGTGCCAGCAGTGGACCCGGATGGTGCTACACCTTC
>.|TRBJ2-1|many|TRBV10-3
CAISGQVARSYNEQFF
TGTGCCATCAGTGGTCAAGTAGCCAGGTCCTACAATGAGCAGTTCTTC
>TRBD1|TRBJ2-1|many|TRBV20-1
CSASRAGGMGEQFF
TGCAGTGCTAGTCGGGCAGGGGGCATGGGTGAGCAGTTCTTC
>TRBD1|TRBJ1-2|many|TRBV12-3/TRBV12-4
CASSPGQGVSGYTF
TGTGCCAGCAGTCCGGGACAGGGGGTGAGTGGCTACACCTTC
>.|TRBJ1-1|many|TRBV20-1
CSGPGRGTEAFF
TGCAGTGGTCCGGGACGTGGGACTGAAGCTTTCTTT
>TRBD1|TRBJ1-3|many|TRBV6-5
CASRRNSGTGEANTIYF
TGTGCCAGCAGACGCAATTCCGGGACAGGGGAGGCAAACACCATATATTTT
>.|TRBJ2-2|many|TRBV29-1
CSANEDLNTGELFF
TGCAGCGCCAATGAAGACTTGAACACCGGGGAGCTGTTTTTT
>.|TRBJ1-1|many|TRBV4-2
CASSQVSMGEAFF
TGTGCCAGCAGCCAAGTTTCAATGGGTGAAGCTTTCTTT
>.|TRBJ1-1|many|TRBV6-6
CASSREAEWYTEAFF
TGTGCCAGCAGTAGGGAAGCGGAATGGTACACTGAAGCTTTCTTT
>TRBD1|TRBJ1-6|many|TRBV4-1
CASSQEGVRGNSPLHF
TGCGCCAGCAGCCAAGAAGGGGTCAGGGGGAATTCACCCCTCCACTTT
>TRBD2|TRBJ2-2|medium-sized|TRBV20-1
CSASSSGVSTGELFF
TGCAGTGCTAGTTCTAGCGGGGTTTCCACCGGGGAGCTGTTTTTT
>TRBD1|TRBJ2-5|many|TRBV5-1
CASSLGRTGQETQYF
TGCGCCAGCAGCTTGGGGAGGACAGGGCAAGAGACCCAGTACTTC
>TRBD2|TRBJ2-3|many|TRBV11-2
CASSFVGTSGDTQYF
TGTGCCAGCAGCTTCGTCGGGACTAGCGGAGATACGCAGTATTTT
>.|TRBJ2-5|many|TRBV6-2/TRBV6-3
CASSYPPEQTQETQYF
TGTGCCAGCAGTTACCCCCCAGAACAGACTCAGGAGACCCAGTACTTC
>.|TRBJ2-3|many|TRBV5-1
CASKEFGADTQYF
TGCGCCAGCAAGGAGTTCGGGGCAGATACGCAGTATTTT
>.|TRBJ2-7|many|TRBV6-5
CASSRSPDPAYEQYF
TGTGCCAGCAGTCGGAGTCCGGACCCGGCTTACGAGCAGTACTTC
>TRBD1|TRBJ1-1|few|TRBV13
CASRPTGDTEAFF
TGTGCCAGCAGGCCGACAGGGGACACTGAAGCTTTCTTT
>.|TRBJ2-7|many|TRBV5-6
CASSLASDGRLTYEQYF
TGTGCCAGCAGCTTGGCAAGTGACGGACGACTAACCTACGAGCAGTACTTC
>TRBD1|TRBJ1-2|many|TRBV7-2
CASSPGDRLHYGYTF
TGTGCCAGCAGCCCGGGGGACAGGCTCCACTATGGCTACACCTTC
>.|TRBJ2-2|.|TRBV4-2
CASSQDVVRYGAGELFF
TGTGCCAGCAGCCAAGATGTTGTACGATATGGAGCCGGGGAGCTGTTTTTT
>.|TRBJ2-6|.|TRBV7-2
CASNTESGANVLTF
TGTGCCAGCAACACCGAATCCGGGGCCAACGTCCTGACTTTC
>TRBD1|TRBJ2-1|.|TRBV5-1
CASSLTGGYNEQFF
TGCGCCAGCAGCTTGACAGGGGGTTACAATGAGCAGTTCTTC
>.|TRBJ2-7|many|TRBV6-5
CASSRQSQAYEQYF
TGTGCCAGCAGTAGACAGTCACAAGCTTACGAGCAGTACTTC
>.|TRBJ2-7|many|TRBV25-1
CASSPLYEQYF
TGTGCCAGCAGCCCTCTTTACGAGCAGTACTTC
>.|TRBJ1-1|many|TRBV20-1
CSASHIAARSAFF
TGCAGTGCTAGTCATATTGCCGCTAGATCGGCTTTCTTT
>.|TRBJ2-5|many|TRBV20-1
CSARSGWGEETQYF
TGCAGTGCTAGGTCGGGTTGGGGGGAAGAGACCCAGTACTTC
>.|TRBJ2-5|.|TRBV5-5
CASSLSVGQETMYF
TGTGCCAGCAGCTTGTCCGTAGGCCAAGAGACCATGTACTTC
>.|TRBJ2-1|.|TRBV11-2
CASMLIGTPYNEQFF
TGTGCCAGCATGCTTATAGGGACACCTTACAATGAGCAGTTCTTC
>.|TRBJ2-2|many|TRBV6-5
CASSNLVVGELFF
TGTGCCAGCAGTAATCTAGTTGTCGGGGAGCTGTTTTTT
>TRBD2|TRBJ2-1|.|TRBV6-2/TRBV6-3
CASHGLAAINEQFF
TGTGCCTCCCATGGCCTAGCGGCGATCAATGAGCAGTTCTTC
>.|TRBJ2-3|many|TRBV7-2
CAAGNRSTDTQYF
TGTGCCGCAGGAAACAGGAGCACAGATACGCAGTATTTT
>TRBD1|TRBJ2-7|many|TRBV6-2/TRBV6-3
CASGQGPGGNYEQYF
TGTGCCAGCGGACAAGGACCAGGGGGAAACTACGAGCAGTACTTC
>TRBD2|TRBJ2-3|many|TRBV20-1
CSASGGAFIDTQYF
TGCAGTGCTAGCGGGGGGGCCTTCATAGATACGCAGTATTTT
>TRBD1|TRBJ1-6|many|TRBV5-1
CASSLQGADSPLHF
TGCGCCAGCAGCTTACAGGGGGCGGATTCACCCCTCCACTTT
>.|TRBJ1-6|many|TRBV7-3
CASSFPPHSPLHF
TGTGCCAGCAGCTTTCCACCCCATTCACCCCTCCACTTT
>.|TRBJ2-7|many|TRBV30
CAWSVSPSKQYF
TGTGCCTGGAGTGTAAGCCCCTCAAAGCAGTACTTC
>.|TRBJ1-6|many|TRBV5-1
CASSFQGLPPLHF
TGCGCCAGCAGCTTTCAGGGATTACCACCCCTCCACTTT